One sample yielded the 7 T cell receptor beta chains listed below, sequenced in a study of blood T cells in healthy people across ages. With a J-beta primer mix and a sample-barcoded 5' primer, a second PCR ran about 7 to 12 cycles. TCRdb re-derived calls from the 5' RACE reads in MiXCR, one entry per CDR3 protein. The sample lists about 640,000 distinct CDR3 sequences; roughly 30% were seen once. Sequenced: blood. These receptors were collected from a woman of 80 years or more in good health.

V usage is TRBV12-3 or TRBV12-4 and J usage is TRBJ2-1; D tentatively fits TRBD1 or TRBD2 (6 bases each). Matching the DNA end better, TRBJ2-7 makes the J call doubtful. This CDR3 contains 18 residues. The CDR3 DNA follows: TGTGCCAGCAGTTTAGGCAGGGGAGGTTCCAGAACCTACAATGAGCAGTACTTC. Its translation is CASSLGRGGSRTYNEQYF.

Concerning this clonotype itself: This could be a read error, since a much larger clone is one nucleotide away. V is TRBV7-2 and J is TRBJ1-1; the D is unclear. CDR3 length: 15 amino acids. In germline, CDR1 is SGHTA, CDR2 FQGNSA. The CDR3 DNA sequence: TGTGCCAGCAGCTTATGGAGGTCCATGAACACTGAAACTTTCTTT. Protein product: CASSLWRSMNTETFF. Combining the CDR3 with reference TRBV7-2 and TRBJ1-1 gives the whole variable domain GAGVSQSPSNKVTEKGKDVELRCDPISGHTALYWYRQSLGQGLEFLIYFQGNSAPDKSGLPSDRFSAERTGGSVSTLTIQRTQQEDSAVYLCASSLWRSMNTETFFGQGTRLTVV.

This clonotype was recorded many times. This chain connects TRBV28 to TRBJ2-5; 15 positions agree with TRBD2. The CDR3 runs 17 residues. Germline CDR1 and CDR2: MDHEN and SYDVKM. V lost 8 bases to trimming and J lost 5 bases; unmatched junction nucleotides: 12. CDR3 sequence (DNA): TGTGCCAGCTTTCCGGGACTCGGACTAGCGGGGGGGGAGACCCAGTACTTC. It encodes CASFPGLGLAGGETQYF. Filled out from reference TRBV28 and TRBJ2-5, the complete variable domain reads DVKVTQSSRYLVKRTGEKVFLECVQDMDHENMFWYRQDPGLGLRLIYFSYDVKMKEKGDIPEGYSVSREKKERFSLILESASTNQTSMYLCASFPGLGLAGGETQYFGPGTRLLVL.

This clonotype occurred many times. The genes are TRBV20-1 and TRBJ1-5; D gene ambiguous. Trimming shortened V by 0 bases and J by 14 bases, and 14 bases separated the two germline ends. Germline assignment: CDR1 DFQATT and CDR2 SNEGSKA (reference sequence). CDR3 length: 12 amino acids. DNA for the CDR3: TGCAGTGCTAGAGATCAGGTGACATGGGAGCATTTT. Translating gives CSARDQVTWEHF.

For this clonotype: This may be a read error: a much more frequent sequence differs by one nucleotide. This chain joins TRBV7-7 and TRBJ2-5, with D uncertain. This CDR3 is built from 14 residues. Germline V gene lookup returns CDR1 SSHAT and CDR2 FNYEAQ (reference sequence). The CDR3 is CASSRRPVEETQYF. DNA for the CDR3: TGTGCTAGCAGCCGCAGGCCCGTGGAAGAGACCCAGTACTTC.

The V call is TRBV19, the J call TRBJ1-5; 8 bases map to TRBD1. CDR1 and CDR2 (germline): LNHDA, SQIVND (reference sequence). The CDR3 covers 13 residues. After removal of 10 bases from V and 4 bases from J, the junction contained 6 bases not matched to a gene. CDR3 coding DNA: TGTGCCACCGGGACAGGACGAAATCAGCCCCAGCATTTT. It is translated as CATGTGRNQPQHF.

V usage is TRBV5-1 and J usage is TRBJ1-2; D is perhaps TRBD1 (5 bases). This CDR3 has 14 residues. Germline values: CDR1 SGHRS, CDR2 YFSETQ. Trimming pared 0 bases from V and 7 bases from J, leaving 13 bases between. The CDR3 DNA follows: TGCGCCAGCAGCTTGGGGGGGTCCCAGCGTGGCTACACCTTC. Its translation: CASSLGGSQRGYTF.